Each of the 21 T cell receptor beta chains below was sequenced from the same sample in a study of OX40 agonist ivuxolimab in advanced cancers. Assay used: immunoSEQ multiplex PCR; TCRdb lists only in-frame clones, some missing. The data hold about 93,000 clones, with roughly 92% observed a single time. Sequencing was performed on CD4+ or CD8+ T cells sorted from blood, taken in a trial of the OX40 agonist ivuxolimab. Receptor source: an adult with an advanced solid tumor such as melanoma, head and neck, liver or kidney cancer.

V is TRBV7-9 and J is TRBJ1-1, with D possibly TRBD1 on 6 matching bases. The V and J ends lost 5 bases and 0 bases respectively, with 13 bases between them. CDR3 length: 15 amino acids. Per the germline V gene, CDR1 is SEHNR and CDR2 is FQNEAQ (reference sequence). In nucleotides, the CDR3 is TGTGCCAGCAGCGGACGGACAGTCATGAACACTGAAGCTTTCTTT. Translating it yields CASSGRTVMNTEAFF.

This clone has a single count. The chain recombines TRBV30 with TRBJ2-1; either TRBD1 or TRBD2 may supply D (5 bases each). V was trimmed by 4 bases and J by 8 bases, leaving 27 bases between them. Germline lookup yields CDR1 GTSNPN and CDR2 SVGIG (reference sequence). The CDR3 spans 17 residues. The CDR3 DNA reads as TGTGCCTGGACTAGGGTTCGTACAAGATCAGTGGGGGATGAGCAGTTCTTC. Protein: CAWTRVRTRSVGDEQFF.

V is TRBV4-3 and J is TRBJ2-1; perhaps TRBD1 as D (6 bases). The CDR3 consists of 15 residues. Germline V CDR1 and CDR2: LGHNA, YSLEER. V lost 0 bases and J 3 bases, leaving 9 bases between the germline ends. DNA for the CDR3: TGCGCCAGCAGCCAAGATTCACAGGGCTACAATGAGCAGTTCTTC. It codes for CASSQDSQGYNEQFF.

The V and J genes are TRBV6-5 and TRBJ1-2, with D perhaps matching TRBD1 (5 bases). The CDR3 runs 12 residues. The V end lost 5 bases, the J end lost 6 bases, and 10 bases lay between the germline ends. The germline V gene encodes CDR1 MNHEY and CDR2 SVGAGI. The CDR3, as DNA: TGTGCCAGCAGTGGACATCGAAATGGCTACACCTTC. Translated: CASSGHRNGYTF.

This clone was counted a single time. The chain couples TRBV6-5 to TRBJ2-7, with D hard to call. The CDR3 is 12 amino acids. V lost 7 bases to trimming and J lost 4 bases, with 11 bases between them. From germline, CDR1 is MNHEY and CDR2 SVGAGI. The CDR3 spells CASTPRGYEQYF. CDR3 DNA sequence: TGTGCCAGCACCCCAAGAGGTTACGAGCAGTACTTC.

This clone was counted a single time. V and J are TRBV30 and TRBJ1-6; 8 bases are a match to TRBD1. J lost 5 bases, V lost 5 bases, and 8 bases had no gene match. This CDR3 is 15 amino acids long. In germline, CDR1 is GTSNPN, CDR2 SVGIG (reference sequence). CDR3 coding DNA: TGTGCCTGGGTTGAAGGACAGGGTGATAATTCACCCCTCCACTTT. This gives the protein CAWVEGQGDNSPLHF.

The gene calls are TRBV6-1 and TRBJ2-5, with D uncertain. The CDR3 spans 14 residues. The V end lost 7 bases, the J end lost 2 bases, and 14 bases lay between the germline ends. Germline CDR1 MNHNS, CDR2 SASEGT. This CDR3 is CASTYSGMQETQYF. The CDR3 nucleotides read TGTGCCAGCACCTATTCAGGAATGCAAGAGACCCAGTACTTC.

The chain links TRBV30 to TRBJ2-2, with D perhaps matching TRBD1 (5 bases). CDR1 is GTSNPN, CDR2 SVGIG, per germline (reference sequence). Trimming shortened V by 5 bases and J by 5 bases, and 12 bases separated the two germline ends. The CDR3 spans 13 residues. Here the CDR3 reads CAWHRLGTGELFF. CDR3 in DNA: TGTGCCTGGCACAGGTTAGGGACCGGGGAGCTGTTTTTT. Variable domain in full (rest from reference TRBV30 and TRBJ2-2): SQTIHQWPATLVQPVGSPLSLECTVEGTSNPNLYWYRQAAGRGLQLLFYSVGIGQISSEVPQNLSASRPQDRQFILSSKKLLLSDSGFYLCAWHRLGTGELFFGEGSRLTVL.

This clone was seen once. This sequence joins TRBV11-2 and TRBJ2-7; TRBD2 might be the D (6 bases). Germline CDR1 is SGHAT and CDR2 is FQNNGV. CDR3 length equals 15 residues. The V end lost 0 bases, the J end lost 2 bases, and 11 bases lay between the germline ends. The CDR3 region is CASSLDGSLTYEQYF. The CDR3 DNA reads TGTGCCAGCAGCTTAGACGGGAGCTTAACCTACGAGCAGTACTTC.

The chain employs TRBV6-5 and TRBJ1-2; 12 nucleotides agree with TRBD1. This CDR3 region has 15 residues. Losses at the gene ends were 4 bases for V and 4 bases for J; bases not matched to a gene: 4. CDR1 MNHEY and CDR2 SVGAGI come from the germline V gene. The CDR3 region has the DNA TGTGCCAGCAGTTCTGGGACAGGGGGCTTCTATGGCTACACCTTC. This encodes CASSSGTGGFYGYTF.

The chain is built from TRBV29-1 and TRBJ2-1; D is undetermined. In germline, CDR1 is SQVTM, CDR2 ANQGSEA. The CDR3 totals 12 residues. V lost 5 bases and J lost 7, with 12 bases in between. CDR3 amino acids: CSVYARENEQFF. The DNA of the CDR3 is TGCAGCGTTTATGCCCGTGAGAATGAGCAGTTCTTC.

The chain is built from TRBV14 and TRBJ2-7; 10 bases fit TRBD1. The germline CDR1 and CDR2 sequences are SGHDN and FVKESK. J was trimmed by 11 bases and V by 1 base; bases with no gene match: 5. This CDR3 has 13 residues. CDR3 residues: CASSQAGQGGEYF. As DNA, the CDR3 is TGTGCCAGCAGCCAAGCCGGACAGGGGGGCGAGTACTTC.

The CDR3 loop reads CASISDSMTGPNVEQYF. For the CDR3, the DNA is TGTGCCAGCATCTCAGACTCCATGACAGGGCCTAACGTCGAGCAGTACTTC. The chain uses TRBV2 and TRBJ2-7, with 7 bases lining up with TRBD1. The V segment lost 7 bases and the J segment 6 bases; nucleotides outside the gene matches: 21. Germline V gives CDR1 SNHLY, CDR2 FYNNEI. CDR3 length: 17 amino acids.

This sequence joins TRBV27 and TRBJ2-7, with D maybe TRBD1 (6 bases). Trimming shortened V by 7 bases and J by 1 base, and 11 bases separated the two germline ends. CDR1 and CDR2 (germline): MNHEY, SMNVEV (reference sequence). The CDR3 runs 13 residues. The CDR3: CASKPGESYEQYF. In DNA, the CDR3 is TGTGCCAGCAAACCAGGGGAATCCTACGAGCAGTACTTC.

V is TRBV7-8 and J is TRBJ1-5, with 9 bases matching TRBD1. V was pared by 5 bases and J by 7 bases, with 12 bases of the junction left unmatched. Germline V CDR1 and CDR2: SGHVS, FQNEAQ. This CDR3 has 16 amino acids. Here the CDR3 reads CASSPYHTGGGQPQHF. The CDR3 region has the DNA TGTGCCAGCAGCCCCTACCACACAGGGGGCGGACAGCCCCAGCATTTT.

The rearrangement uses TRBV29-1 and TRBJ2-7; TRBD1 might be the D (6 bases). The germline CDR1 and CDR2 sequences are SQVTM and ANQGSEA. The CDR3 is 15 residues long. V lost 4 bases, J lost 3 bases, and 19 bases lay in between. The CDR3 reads CSVAGATGGVYEQYF. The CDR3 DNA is TGCAGCGTTGCTGGGGCGACAGGAGGCGTCTACGAGCAGTACTTC.

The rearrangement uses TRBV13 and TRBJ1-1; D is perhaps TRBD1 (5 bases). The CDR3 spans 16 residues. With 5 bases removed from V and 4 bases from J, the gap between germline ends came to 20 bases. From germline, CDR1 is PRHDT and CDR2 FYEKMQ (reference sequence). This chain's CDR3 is CASSPSNGGGGTEAFF. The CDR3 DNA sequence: TGTGCCAGCAGCCCCTCGAATGGGGGGGGAGGCACTGAAGCTTTCTTT.

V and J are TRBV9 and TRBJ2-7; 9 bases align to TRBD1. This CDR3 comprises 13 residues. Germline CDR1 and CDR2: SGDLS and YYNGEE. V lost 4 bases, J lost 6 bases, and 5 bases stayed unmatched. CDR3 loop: CASSPGQGFEQYF. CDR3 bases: TGTGCCAGCAGCCCTGGACAGGGGTTCGAGCAGTACTTC.

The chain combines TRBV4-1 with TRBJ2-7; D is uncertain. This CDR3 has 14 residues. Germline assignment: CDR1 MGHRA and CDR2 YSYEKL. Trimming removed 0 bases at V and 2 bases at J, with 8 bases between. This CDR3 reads CASSQEARAYEQYF. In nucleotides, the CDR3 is TGCGCCAGCAGCCAAGAGGCACGAGCCTACGAGCAGTACTTC.

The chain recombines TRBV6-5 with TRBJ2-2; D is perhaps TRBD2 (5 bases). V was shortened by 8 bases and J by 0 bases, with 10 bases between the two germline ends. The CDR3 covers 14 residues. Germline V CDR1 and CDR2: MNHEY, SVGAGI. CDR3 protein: CASSPGSNTGELFF. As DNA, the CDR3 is TGTGCCAGCTCTCCGGGATCGAACACCGGGGAGCTGTTTTTT.

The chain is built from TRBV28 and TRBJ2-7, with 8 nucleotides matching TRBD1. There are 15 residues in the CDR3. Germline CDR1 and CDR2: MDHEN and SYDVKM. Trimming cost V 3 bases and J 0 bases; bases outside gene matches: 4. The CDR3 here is CASSLGQGASYEQYF. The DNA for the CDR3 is TGTGCCAGCAGTTTGGGGCAGGGGGCCTCCTACGAGCAGTACTTC.